The present T cell receptor (beta chain) was sequenced within a study of CD8+ T cells in alopecia areata. Study summary: Treated patients were given oral tofacitinib, which was dosed at 5 to 10 mg twice daily.

It was cDNA, reverse transcribed from extracted RNA, that served as the sequencing template. Sequenced by immunoSEQ multiplex PCR; TCRdb stores in-frame clones only, minus some. Of roughly 250,000 clones listed, 65% to 70% are singletons. Material: CD4+ T cells sorted from blood, obtained at week 0. The source of this sequence is a human donor with alopecia areata.

CDR3 coding DNA: TGTGCCAGCACGGGGCCCCAGCATTTT. This sequence encodes CASTGPQHF. The chain uses TRBV6-6 and TRBJ1-5; no clear D. This CDR3 spans 9 amino acids. Trimming pared 7 bases from V and 9 bases from J, leaving 4 bases between. Germline V gene lookup returns CDR1 MNHNY and CDR2 SVGAGI (reference sequence).